A selection of T cell receptor beta chains follows, all from one sample in a study of blood T cells in healthy people across ages. TCRdb redid the calling of the 5' RACE reads with MiXCR, one entry per CDR3 protein. The sample has 380,000 or so distinct CDR3 sequences, about 49% seen once. The sample comprised blood. The receptors were gathered from a man aged 60 to 75 in good health. Both conserved end residues are part of each CDR3. Fields, in order: clone size, V gene, D gene, J gene, CDR3 DNA, CDR3 protein. A D gene is named only where the DNA matches it firmly. Clone sizes are given selectively: once, few, many, or a class where the clone is expanded.

>-|TRBV27|-|TRBJ2-7
TGTGCCAGCAGTCCCCAACAGGGACGGAGCAACGAGCAGTACTTC
CASSPQQGRSNEQYF
>many|TRBV9|-|TRBJ2-6
TGTGCCAGCAGCTCTGGGGCCAACGTCCTGACTTTC
CASSSGANVLTF
>few|TRBV29-1|-|TRBJ2-7
TGCAGCGTTGTGGGAATGACACTCTACGAGCAGTACTTC
CSVVGMTLYEQYF
>-|TRBV30|-|TRBJ2-7
TGTGCCTGGAGTACAGGGTTCTACGAGCAGTACTTC
CAWSTGFYEQYF
>once|TRBV20-1|-|TRBJ2-4
TGCAGTGCTAGTGGGCGGGGCTCCTACGAGCGGTACTTC
CSASGRGSYERYF
>-|TRBV15|TRBD1|TRBJ1-2
TGTGCCACCAGCAGTTCCAGGGGGCACGCGGGGGGCTACACCTTC
CATSSSRGHAGGYTF
>few|TRBV6-6|TRBD1|TRBJ1-2
TGTGCCAGCAGTACAGGGGTATCTAACTATGGCTACACCTTC
CASSTGVSNYGYTF
>-|TRBV4-3|TRBD2|TRBJ2-7
TGCGCCAGCAGCCAGGGCACGGCTAGCGGGCGTTACGAGCAGTACTTC
CASSQGTASGRYEQYF
>-|TRBV6-5|TRBD1|TRBJ2-5
TGTGCCAGCAGAAATACAGGGGCCCATGAGCAGTACTTC
CASRNTGAHEQYF
>-|TRBV20-1|TRBD1|TRBJ2-5
TGCAGTGCTAGAGATGGGGGGCGGGGACAGGACTTGGGGACCCAGTACTTC
CSARDGGRGQDLGTQYF
>-|TRBV6-5|-|TRBJ2-1
TGTGCCAGCAGTTACGGGCGGCTCTACAATGAGCAGTTCTTC
CASSYGRLYNEQFF
>few|TRBV7-2|-|TRBJ2-3
TGTGCCAGCAGCTTACAGAGCGGGAGCACAGATACGCAGTATTTT
CASSLQSGSTDTQYF
>few|TRBV5-1|-|TRBJ2-7
TGCGCCAGCAGCTCCCTAGACAGCTTCTCCTACGAGCAGTACTTC
CASSSLDSFSYEQYF
>many|TRBV20-1|TRBD2|TRBJ2-7
TGCAGTGGGACTAGCGGGGGGGCTTACGAGCAGTACTTC
CSGTSGGAYEQYF
>-|TRBV5-1|TRBD1|TRBJ1-5
TGCGCCAGCAGCTCGACAGGGGGTCTGGTGGAGCCCCAGCATTTT
CASSSTGGLVEPQHF
>-|TRBV14|-|TRBJ2-1
TGTGCCAGCAGCCAAGATCTGGCGGTGTGGGATGAGCAGTTCTTC
CASSQDLAVWDEQFF
>few|TRBV19|TRBD2|TRBJ2-7
TGTGCCAGTAGCTTCAAGGCTAGCGGCCGGGACGAGCAGTACTTC
CASSFKASGRDEQYF
>once|TRBV20-1|-|TRBJ2-7
TGCAGTGCTAGCCCCGGATGGGGGACGCAAGGGACCCCGTACTTC
CSASPGWGTQGTPYF
>-|TRBV6-1|-|TRBJ1-1
TGTGCCAGCAGGGTTAGGAACACTGAAGCTTTCTTT
CASRVRNTEAFF
>-|TRBV3-1|-|TRBJ2-2
TGTGCCAGCAGCCCTCGGGGCCAGTCCAACACCGGGGAGCTGTTTTTT
CASSPRGQSNTGELFF
>-|TRBV20-1|-|TRBJ2-6
TGCAGTGCTAGCCCCGGACCGCAAATCTCTGGGGCCAACGTCCTGACTTTC
CSASPGPQISGANVLTF
>few|TRBV29-1|TRBD1|TRBJ1-5
TGCAGCGTTGGACAGGGGGCAAATCAGCCCCAGCATTTT
CSVGQGANQPQHF
>once|TRBV7-3|TRBD1|TRBJ2-7
TGTGCCAGCAGCTCCACCGGGACAGGACAGTACGAGCAGTACTTC
CASSSTGTGQYEQYF
>-|TRBV13|-|TRBJ1-2
TGTGCCAGCGCGCGGGGAGGAAACTATGGCTACACCTTC
CASARGGNYGYTF
>few|TRBV5-6|TRBD1|TRBJ2-6
TGTGCCAGCAGCAGAGGACAGGCCGCGTTTACATCTGGGGCCAACGTCCTGACTTTC
CASSRGQAAFTSGANVLTF
>-|TRBV29-1|TRBD2|TRBJ2-1
TGCAGCGTTGATAAGAGTGGGAGGGCCAATGAGCAGTTCTTC
CSVDKSGRANEQFF
>-|TRBV5-1|-|TRBJ2-1
TGCGCCAGCAGCTTGGGTGGGGCAGGGACTGAGCAGTTCTTC
CASSLGGAGTEQFF
>-|TRBV25-1|-|TRBJ2-1
TGTGCCAGCAGTCCCCCATGGGGGATCCATGAGCAGTTCTTC
CASSPPWGIHEQFF
>-|TRBV6-1|-|TRBJ2-3
TGTGCCAGCATGCTGGGGGATACGCAGTATTTT
CASMLGDTQYF
>-|TRBV12-3/TRBV12-4|TRBD1|TRBJ1-4
TGTGCCAGCAGTTCGGACAGGGGGTCTAATGAAAAACTGTTTTTT
CASSSDRGSNEKLFF
>few|TRBV11-2|-|TRBJ2-7
TGTGCCAGCAGCTTAACGGGGACGGTGGCAACCTACGAGCAGTACTTC
CASSLTGTVATYEQYF
>-|TRBV2|TRBD2|TRBJ2-1
TGTGCCAGCAGTAAAATTAGCGGGGGTGGGGAGCAGTTCTTC
CASSKISGGGEQFF
>-|TRBV19|TRBD1|TRBJ2-5
TGTGCCAGTAGTACGACAGGGGTCGATGAGACCCAGTACTTC
CASSTTGVDETQYF
>-|TRBV20-1|-|TRBJ1-2
TGCAGTGGTAGGGGGACACCGGACGGCTACACCTTC
CSGRGTPDGYTF